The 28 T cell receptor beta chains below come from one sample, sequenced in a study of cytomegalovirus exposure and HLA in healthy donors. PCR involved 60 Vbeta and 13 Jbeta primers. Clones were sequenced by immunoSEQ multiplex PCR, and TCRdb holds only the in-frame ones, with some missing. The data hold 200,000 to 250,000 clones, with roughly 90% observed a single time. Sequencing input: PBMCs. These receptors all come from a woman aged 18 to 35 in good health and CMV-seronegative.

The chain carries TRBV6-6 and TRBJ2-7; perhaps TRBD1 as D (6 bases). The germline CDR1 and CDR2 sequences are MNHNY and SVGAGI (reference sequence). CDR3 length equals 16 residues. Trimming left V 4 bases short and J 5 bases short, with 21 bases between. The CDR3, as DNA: TGTGCCAGCAGTTCGACAGGCGAGGGGAGTGGCCACGAGCAGTACTTC. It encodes CASSSTGEGSGHEQYF.

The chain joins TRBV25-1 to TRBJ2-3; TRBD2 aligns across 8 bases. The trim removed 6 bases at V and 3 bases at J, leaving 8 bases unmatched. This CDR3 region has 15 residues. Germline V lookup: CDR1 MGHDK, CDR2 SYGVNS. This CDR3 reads CASREAGEETDTQYF. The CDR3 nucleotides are TGTGCCAGCAGAGAAGCGGGGGAGGAGACAGATACGCAGTATTTT.

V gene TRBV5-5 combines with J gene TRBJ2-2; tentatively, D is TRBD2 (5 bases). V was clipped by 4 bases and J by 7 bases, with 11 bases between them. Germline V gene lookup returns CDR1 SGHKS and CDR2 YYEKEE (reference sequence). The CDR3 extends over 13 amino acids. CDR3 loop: CASSPGFIGELFF. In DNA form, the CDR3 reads TGTGCCAGCAGCCCGGGGTTTATCGGGGAGCTGTTTTTT.

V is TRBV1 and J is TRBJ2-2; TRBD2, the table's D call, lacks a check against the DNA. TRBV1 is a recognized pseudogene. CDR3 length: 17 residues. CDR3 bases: TGCACCAGCAGCAAAGGAAGGGGTAGCGGGCCAACCGGGGAGCTGTTTTTT. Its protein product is CTSSKGRGSGPTGELFF.

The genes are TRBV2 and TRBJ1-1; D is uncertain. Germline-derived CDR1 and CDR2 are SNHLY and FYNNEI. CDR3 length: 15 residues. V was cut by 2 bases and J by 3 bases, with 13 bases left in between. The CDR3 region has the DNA TGTGCCAGCAGTGAATTGCGGGCGAGGCACACTGAAGCTTTCTTT. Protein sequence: CASSELRARHTEAFF.

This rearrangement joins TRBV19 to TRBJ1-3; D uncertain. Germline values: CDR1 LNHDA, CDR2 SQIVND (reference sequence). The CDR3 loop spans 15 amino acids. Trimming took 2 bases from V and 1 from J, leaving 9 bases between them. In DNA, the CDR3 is TGTGCCAGTAGTATACAGGCTCTGTCTGGAAACACCATATATTTT. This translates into CASSIQALSGNTIYF.

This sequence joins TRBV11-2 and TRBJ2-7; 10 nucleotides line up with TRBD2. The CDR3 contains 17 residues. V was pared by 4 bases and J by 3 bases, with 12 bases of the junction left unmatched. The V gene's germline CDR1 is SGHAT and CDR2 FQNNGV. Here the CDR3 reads CASSWSFTSGVSYEQYF. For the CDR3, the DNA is TGTGCCAGCAGCTGGTCCTTCACTAGCGGGGTCAGCTACGAGCAGTACTTC.

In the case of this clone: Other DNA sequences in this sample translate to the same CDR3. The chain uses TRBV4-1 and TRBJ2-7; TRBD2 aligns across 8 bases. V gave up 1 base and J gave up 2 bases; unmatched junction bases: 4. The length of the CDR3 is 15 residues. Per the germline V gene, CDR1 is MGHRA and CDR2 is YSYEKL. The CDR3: CASSQGTSGTYEQYF. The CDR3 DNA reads TGCGCCAGCAGCCAAGGCACTAGCGGTACCTACGAGCAGTACTTC.

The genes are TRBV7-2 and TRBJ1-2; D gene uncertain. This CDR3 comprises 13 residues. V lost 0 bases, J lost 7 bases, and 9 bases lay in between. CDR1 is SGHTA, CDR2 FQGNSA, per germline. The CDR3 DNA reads TGTGCCAGCAGCTTAGCTAGCCCAGCTGGCTACACCTTC. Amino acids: CASSLASPAGYTF.

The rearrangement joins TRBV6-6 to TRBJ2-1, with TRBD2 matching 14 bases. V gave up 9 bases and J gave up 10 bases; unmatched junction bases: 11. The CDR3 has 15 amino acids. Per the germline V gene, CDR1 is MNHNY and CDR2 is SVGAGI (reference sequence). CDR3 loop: CASKAGLAGVGEQFF. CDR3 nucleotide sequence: TGTGCCAGTAAAGCGGGACTAGCGGGAGTGGGAGAGCAGTTCTTC.

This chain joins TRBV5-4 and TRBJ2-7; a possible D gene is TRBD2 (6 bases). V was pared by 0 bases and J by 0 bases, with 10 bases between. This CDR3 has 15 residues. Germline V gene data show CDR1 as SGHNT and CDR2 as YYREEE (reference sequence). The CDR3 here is CASSLASASSYEQYF. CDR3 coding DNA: TGTGCCAGCAGCTTGGCTAGCGCGAGCTCCTACGAGCAGTACTTC. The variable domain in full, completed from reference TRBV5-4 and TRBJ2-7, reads ETGVTQSPTHLIKTRGQQVTLRCSSQSGHNTVSWYQQALGQGPQFIFQYYREEENGRGNFPPRFSGLQFPNYSSELNVNALELDDSALYLCASSLASASSYEQYFGPGTRLTVT.

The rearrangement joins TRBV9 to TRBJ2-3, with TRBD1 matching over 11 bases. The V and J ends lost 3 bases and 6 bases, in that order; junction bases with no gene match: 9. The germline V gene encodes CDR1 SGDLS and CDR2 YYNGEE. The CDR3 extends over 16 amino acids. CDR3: CASSGLGQGAYDTQYF. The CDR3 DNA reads TGTGCCAGCAGCGGTCTTGGACAGGGGGCGTATGATACGCAGTATTTT.

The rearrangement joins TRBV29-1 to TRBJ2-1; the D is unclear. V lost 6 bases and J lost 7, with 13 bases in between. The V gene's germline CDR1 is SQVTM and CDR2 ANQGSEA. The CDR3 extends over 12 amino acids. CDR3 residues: CSVEREANEQFF. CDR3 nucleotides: TGCAGCGTAGAACGTGAGGCTAATGAGCAGTTCTTC.

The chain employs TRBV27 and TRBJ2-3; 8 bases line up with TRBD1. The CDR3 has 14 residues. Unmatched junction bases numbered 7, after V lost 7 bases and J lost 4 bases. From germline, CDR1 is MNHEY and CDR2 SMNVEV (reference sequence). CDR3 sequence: CASIGQGRADTQYF. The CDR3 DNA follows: TGTGCCAGCATCGGACAGGGCAGAGCAGATACGCAGTATTTT.

The CDR3 DNA is TGTGCCACCCGTCGAGGCGGGGGTTACACCGGGGAGCTGTTTTTT. It specifies CATRRGGGYTGELFF. This sequence joins TRBV10-3 and TRBJ2-2; 7 nucleotides align to TRBD2. The CDR3 contains 15 residues. Trimming removed 10 bases from V and 3 bases from J; junction bases left unmatched: 11. Per germline, CDR1 ENHRY and CDR2 SYGVKD.

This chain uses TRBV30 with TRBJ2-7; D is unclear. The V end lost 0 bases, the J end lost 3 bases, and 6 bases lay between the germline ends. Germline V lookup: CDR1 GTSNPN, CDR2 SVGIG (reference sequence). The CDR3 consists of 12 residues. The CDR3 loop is CAWSVELYEQYF. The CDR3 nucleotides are TGTGCCTGGAGTGTCGAGCTCTACGAGCAGTACTTC.

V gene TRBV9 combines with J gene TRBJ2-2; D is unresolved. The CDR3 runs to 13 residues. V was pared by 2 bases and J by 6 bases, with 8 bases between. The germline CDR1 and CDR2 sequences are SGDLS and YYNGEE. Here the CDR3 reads CASSVFPAGELFF. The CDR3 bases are TGTGCCAGCAGCGTTTTCCCCGCCGGGGAGCTGTTTTTT. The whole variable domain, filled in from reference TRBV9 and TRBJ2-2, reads DSGVTQTPKHLITATGQRVTLRCSPRSGDLSVYWYQQSLDQGLQFLIQYYNGEERAKGNILERFSAQQFPDLHSELNLSSLELGDSALYFCASSVFPAGELFFGEGSRLTVL.

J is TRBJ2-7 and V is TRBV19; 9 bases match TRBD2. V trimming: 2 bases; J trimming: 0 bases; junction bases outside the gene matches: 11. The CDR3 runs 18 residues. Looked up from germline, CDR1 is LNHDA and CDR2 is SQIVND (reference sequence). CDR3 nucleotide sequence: TGTGCCAGTAGTATACTCCCTTCTAGTAGCGGGAGCTCCTACGAGCAGTACTTC. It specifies CASSILPSSSGSSYEQYF. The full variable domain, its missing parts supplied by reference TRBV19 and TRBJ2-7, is DGGITQSPKYLFRKEGQNVTLSCEQNLNHDAMYWYRQDPGQGLRLIYYSQIVNDFQKGDIAEGYSVSREKKESFPLTVTSAQKNPTAFYLCASSILPSSSGSSYEQYFGPGTRLTVT.

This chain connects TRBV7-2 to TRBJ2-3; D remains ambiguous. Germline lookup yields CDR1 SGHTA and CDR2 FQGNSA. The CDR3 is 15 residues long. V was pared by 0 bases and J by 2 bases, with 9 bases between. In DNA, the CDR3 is TGTGCCAGCAGCTTAGCGCGTTCCAACACAGATACGCAGTATTTT. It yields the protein CASSLARSNTDTQYF.

CDR3 in amino acids: CASRRGTGYEQYF. CDR3 in DNA: TGCGCCAGCCGACGGGGGACCGGTTACGAGCAGTACTTC. The chain couples TRBV10-2 to TRBJ2-7; the D gene is possibly TRBD2 (6 bases). The length of the CDR3 is 13 residues. The germline V and J ends were trimmed by 8 bases and 4 bases, with 15 bases remaining between them. Germline CDR1 is WSHSY and CDR2 is SAAADI.

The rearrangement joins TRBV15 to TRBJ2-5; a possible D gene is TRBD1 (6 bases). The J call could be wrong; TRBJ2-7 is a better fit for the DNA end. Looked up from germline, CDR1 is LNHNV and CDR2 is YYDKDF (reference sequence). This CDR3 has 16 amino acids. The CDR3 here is CATSRDRLGDNYEQYF. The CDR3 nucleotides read TGTGCCACCAGCAGAGACCGTCTAGGGGACAACTACGAGCAGTACTTC.

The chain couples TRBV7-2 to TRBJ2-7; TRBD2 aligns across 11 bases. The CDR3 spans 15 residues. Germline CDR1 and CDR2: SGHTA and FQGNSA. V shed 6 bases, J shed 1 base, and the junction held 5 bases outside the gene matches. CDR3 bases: TGTGCCAGCAGTTACTTAGCGGGGGGGTCCTACGAGCAGTACTTC. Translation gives CASSYLAGGSYEQYF.

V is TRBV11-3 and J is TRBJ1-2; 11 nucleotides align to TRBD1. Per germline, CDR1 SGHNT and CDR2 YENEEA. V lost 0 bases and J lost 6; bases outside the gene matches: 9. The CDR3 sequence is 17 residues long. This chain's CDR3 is CASSLDHRDRGKDGYTF. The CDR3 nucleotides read TGTGCCAGCAGCTTAGATCACCGGGACAGGGGGAAGGATGGCTACACCTTC.

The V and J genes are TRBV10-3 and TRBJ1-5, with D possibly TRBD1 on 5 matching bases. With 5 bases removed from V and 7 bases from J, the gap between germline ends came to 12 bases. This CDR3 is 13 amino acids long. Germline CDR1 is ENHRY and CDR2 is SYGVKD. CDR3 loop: CAISPGAGQPQHF. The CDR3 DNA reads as TGTGCCATCAGTCCTGGGGCAGGGCAGCCCCAGCATTTT.

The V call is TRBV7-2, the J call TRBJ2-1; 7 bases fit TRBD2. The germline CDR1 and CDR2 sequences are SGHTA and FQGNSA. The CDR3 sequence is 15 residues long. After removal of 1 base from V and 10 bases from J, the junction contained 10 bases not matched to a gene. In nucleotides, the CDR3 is TGTGCCAGCAGCTTAGATGCCGGACTAGTCCCCGAGCAGTTCTTC. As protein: CASSLDAGLVPEQFF.

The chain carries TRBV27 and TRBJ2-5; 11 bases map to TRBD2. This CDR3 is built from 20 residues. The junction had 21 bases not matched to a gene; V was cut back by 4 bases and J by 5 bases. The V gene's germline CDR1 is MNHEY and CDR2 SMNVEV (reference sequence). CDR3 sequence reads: CASSSRGRPGSGGAQETQYF. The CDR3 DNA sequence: TGTGCCAGCAGTTCAAGGGGGCGCCCAGGTAGCGGGGGGGCCCAGGAGACCCAGTACTTC.

The CDR3 region has the DNA TGTGCCAGCAGTGTGCAGGCTCACGGCGGGGATGAGCAGTTCTTC. The encoded protein is CASSVQAHGGDEQFF. V gene TRBV25-1 combines with J gene TRBJ2-1; perhaps TRBD2 as D (6 bases). CDR1 MGHDK and CDR2 SYGVNS come from the germline V gene. This CDR3 comprises 15 residues. The germline V and J ends were trimmed by 4 bases and 8 bases, with 18 bases remaining between them.

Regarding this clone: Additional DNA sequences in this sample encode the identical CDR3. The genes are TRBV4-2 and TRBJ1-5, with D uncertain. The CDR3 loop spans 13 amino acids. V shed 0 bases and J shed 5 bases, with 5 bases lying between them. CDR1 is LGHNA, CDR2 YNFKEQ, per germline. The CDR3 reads CASSQDRDQPQHF. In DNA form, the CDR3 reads TGTGCCAGCAGCCAAGATCGGGATCAGCCCCAGCATTTT.